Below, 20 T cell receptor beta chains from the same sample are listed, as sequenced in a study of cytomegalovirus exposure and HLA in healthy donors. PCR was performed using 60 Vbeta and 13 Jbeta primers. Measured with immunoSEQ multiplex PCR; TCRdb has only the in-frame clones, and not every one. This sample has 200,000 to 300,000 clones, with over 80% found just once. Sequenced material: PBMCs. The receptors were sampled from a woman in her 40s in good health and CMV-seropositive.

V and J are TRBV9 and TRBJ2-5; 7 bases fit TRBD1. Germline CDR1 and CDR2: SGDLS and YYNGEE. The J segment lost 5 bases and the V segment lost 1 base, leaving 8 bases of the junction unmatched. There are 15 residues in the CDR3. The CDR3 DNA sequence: TGTGCCAGCAGCGTAAAAGGGGGCGCCGGGGAGACCCAGTACTTC. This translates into CASSVKGGAGETQYF.

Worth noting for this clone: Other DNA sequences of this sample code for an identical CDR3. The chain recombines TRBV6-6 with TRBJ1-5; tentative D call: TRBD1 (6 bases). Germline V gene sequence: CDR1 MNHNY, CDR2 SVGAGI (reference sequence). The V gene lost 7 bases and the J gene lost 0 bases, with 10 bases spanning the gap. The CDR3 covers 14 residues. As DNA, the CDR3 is TGTGCCAGCACAGGGGCATATAGCAATCAGCCCCAGCATTTT. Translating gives CASTGAYSNQPQHF.

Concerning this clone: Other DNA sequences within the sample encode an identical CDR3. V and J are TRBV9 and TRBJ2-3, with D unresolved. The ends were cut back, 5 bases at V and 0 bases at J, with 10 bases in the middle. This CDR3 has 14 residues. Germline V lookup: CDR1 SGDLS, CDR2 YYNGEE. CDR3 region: CASSVDGSTDTQYF. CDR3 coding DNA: TGTGCCAGCAGTGTTGACGGGAGCACAGATACGCAGTATTTT.

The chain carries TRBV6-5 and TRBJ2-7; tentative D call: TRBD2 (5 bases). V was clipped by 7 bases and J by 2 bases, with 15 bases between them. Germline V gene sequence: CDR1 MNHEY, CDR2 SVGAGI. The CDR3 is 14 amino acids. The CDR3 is CASTKGGRTYEQYF. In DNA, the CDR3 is TGTGCCAGCACCAAAGGAGGCAGAACCTACGAGCAGTACTTC.

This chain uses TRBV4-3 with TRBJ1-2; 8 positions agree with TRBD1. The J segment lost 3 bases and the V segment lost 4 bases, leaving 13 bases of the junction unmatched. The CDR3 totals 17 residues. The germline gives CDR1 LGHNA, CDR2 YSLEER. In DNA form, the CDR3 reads TGCGCCAGCAGCCTAGTTCAGGGGGCAGCGTACGACTATGGCTACACCTTC. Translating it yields CASSLVQGAAYDYGYTF.

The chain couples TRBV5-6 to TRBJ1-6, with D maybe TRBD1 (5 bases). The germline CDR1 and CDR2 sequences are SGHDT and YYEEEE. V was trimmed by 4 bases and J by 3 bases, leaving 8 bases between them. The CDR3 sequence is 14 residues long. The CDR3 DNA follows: TGTGCCAGCAGCCTCAGGGACTATAATTCACCCCTCCACTTT. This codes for CASSLRDYNSPLHF.

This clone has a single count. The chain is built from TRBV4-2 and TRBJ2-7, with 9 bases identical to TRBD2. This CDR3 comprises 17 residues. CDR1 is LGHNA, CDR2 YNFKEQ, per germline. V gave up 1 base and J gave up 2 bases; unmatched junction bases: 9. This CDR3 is CASSQGSQREAPYEQYF. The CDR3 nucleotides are TGTGCCAGCAGCCAAGGGAGTCAGCGGGAGGCACCCTACGAGCAGTACTTC.

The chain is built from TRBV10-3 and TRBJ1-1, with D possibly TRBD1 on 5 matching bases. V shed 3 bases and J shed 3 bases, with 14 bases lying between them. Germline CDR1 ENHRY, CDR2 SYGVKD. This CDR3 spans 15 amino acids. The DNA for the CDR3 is TGTGCCATCAGTGACAGGGTGTCTCCTCACACTGAAGCTTTCTTT. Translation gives CAISDRVSPHTEAFF.

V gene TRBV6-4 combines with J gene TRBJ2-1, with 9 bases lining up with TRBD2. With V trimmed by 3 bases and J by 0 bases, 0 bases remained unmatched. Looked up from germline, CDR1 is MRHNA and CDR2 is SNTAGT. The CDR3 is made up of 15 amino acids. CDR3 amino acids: CASSERGGSYNEQFF. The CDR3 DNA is TGTGCCAGCAGTGAGCGGGGGGGCTCCTACAATGAGCAGTTCTTC.

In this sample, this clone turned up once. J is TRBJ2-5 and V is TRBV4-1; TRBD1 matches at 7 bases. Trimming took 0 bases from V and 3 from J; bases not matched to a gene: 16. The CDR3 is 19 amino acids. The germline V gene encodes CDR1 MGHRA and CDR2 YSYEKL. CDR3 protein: CASSQEFGQAEGSKETQYF. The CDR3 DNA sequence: TGCGCCAGCAGCCAAGAATTCGGACAGGCGGAAGGGTCGAAAGAGACCCAGTACTTC.

The CDR3: CASSQDQDDEETYEQYF. Written as DNA, the CDR3 is TGCGCCAGCAGCCAAGATCAAGACGATGAGGAAACCTACGAGCAGTACTTC. This chain links TRBV4-1 with TRBJ2-5, with unresolved D. With the DNA end fitting TRBJ2-7 better, the J assignment may be wrong. The germline V gene has CDR1 MGHRA and CDR2 YSYEKL. CDR3 length: 17 residues.

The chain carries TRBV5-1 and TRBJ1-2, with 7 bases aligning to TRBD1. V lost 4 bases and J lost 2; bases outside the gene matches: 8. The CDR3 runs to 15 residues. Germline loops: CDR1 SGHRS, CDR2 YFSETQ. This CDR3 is CASSPSLTGNYGYTF. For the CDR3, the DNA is TGCGCCAGCAGCCCGAGCCTGACAGGGAACTATGGCTACACCTTC.

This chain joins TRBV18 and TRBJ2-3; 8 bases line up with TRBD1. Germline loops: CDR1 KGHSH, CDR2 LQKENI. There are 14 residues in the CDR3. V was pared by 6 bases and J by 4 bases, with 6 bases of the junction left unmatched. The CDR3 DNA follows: TGTGCCAGCTCGTGGGACAGGTTGGCAGATACGCAGTATTTT. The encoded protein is CASSWDRLADTQYF.

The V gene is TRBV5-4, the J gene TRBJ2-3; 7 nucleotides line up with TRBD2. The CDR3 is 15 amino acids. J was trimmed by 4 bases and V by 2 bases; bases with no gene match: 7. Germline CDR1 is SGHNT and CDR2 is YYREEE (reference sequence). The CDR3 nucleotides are TGTGCCAGCAGCTTTGGCGGGAGTGTCCCAGATACGCAGTATTTT. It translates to CASSFGGSVPDTQYF.

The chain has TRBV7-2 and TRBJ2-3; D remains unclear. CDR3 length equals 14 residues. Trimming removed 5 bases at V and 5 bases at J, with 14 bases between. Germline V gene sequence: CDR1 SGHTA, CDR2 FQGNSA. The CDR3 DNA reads TGTGCCAGCAGCCCTTTATCCGCCGGAGATACGCAGTATTTT. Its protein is CASSPLSAGDTQYF.

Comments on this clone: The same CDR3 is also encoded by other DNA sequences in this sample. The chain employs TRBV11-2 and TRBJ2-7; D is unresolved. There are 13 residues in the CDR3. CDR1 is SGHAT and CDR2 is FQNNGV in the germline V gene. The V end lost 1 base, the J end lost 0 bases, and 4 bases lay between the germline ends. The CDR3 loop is CASSLGASYEQYF. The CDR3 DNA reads TGTGCCAGCAGCTTAGGGGCCTCCTACGAGCAGTACTTC.

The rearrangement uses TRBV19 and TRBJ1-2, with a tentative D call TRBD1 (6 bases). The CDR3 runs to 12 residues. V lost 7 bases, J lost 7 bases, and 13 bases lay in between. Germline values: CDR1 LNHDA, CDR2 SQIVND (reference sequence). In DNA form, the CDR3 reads TGTGCCAGTACCCCAGGGGTGGGTGGCTACACCTTC. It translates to CASTPGVGGYTF.

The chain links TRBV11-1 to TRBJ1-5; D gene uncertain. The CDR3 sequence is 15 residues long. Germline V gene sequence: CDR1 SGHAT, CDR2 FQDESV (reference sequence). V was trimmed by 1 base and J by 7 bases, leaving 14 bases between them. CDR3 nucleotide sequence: TGTGCCAGCAGCTTAGGGGAGGTGGTGGGACAGCCCCAGCATTTT. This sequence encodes CASSLGEVVGQPQHF.

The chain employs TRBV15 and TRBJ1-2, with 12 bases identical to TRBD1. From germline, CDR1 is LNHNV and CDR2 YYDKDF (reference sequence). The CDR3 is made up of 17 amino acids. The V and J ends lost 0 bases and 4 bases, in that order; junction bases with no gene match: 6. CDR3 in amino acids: CATSRERGTGGSYGYTF. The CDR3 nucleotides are TGTGCCACCAGCAGAGAGAGGGGGACAGGGGGCAGCTATGGCTACACCTTC.

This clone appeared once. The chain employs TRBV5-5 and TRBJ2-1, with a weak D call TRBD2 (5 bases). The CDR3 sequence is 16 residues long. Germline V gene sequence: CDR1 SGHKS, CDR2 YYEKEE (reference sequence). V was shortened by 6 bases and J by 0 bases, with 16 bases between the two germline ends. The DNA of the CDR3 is TGTGCCAGCACTCCTTCTAGCCACAGCTCCTACAATGAGCAGTTCTTC. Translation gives CASTPSSHSSYNEQFF.